The source of this T cell receptor (beta chain) is a study of blood T cells in healthy people across ages. Whole-study results and caveats: TCR beta diversity was tightly associated with the proportion of naive T cells. When set beside aged donors, long-lived donors presented more naive CD4+ cells and higher diversity.

V gave up 2 bases and J gave up 0 bases; unmatched junction bases: 5. Germline V gene data show CDR1 as MDHEN and CDR2 as SYDVKM. The CDR3 has 16 residues. A second PCR, run for about 7 to 12 cycles, used a sample-barcoded 5' primer plus a J-beta primer mix. Via MiXCR, TCRdb re-called the 5' RACE reads, giving one row per CDR3 protein. Altogether about 1,500,000 distinct CDR3 sequences are present, approximately 42% being singletons, with the ten largest covering roughly 8.2%. No fewer than 6 million PBMCs went into each sample. About this clonotype: Its antigen is unknown.

The receptor's source is a woman under 30 in good health. The sequencing input was blood. The chain recombines TRBV28 with TRBJ1-2; 8 bases agree with TRBD1. The CDR3 spells CASSLRDRKANYGYTF. In DNA form, the CDR3 reads TGTGCCAGCAGTTTAAGGGACAGGAAAGCTAACTATGGCTACACCTTC.